The 5 T cell receptor beta chains below come from one sample, sequenced in a study of blood T cell repertoires in COVID-19. Produced via immunoSEQ multiplex PCR; TCRdb's table is partial and in-frame only. Among about 400,000 clones, 89% were seen once, and the ten largest hold more than 1%. The specimen was peripheral blood. The origin of the receptors is a man aged 35-49 years with acute or convalescent COVID-19.

This clone was observed a single time. This sequence joins TRBV6-4 and TRBJ2-1, with no clear D. Germline-derived CDR1 and CDR2 are MRHNA and SNTAGT. The CDR3 has 15 amino acids. Trimming pared 3 bases from V and 0 bases from J, leaving 9 bases between. CDR3 loop: CASSETLSSYNEQFF. The CDR3 bases are TGTGCCAGCAGTGAAACGCTTAGCTCCTACAATGAGCAGTTCTTC.

The chain uses TRBV10-3 and TRBJ1-1; D is perhaps TRBD1 (6 bases). Germline V gene sequence: CDR1 ENHRY, CDR2 SYGVKD. Trimming stripped 5 bases from V and 4 bases from J, with 17 bases between. The CDR3 runs 15 residues. This CDR3 is CAISQPNRELTEAFF. DNA for the CDR3: TGTGCCATCAGTCAACCAAACAGGGAACTCACTGAAGCTTTCTTT.

The rearrangement uses TRBV6-5 and TRBJ1-2; a weak D match, TRBD1 (6 bases). The CDR3 runs to 15 residues. V lost 6 bases and J lost 4, with 18 bases in between. Germline lookup yields CDR1 MNHEY and CDR2 SVGAGI. DNA of the CDR3: TGTGCCAGCAGGACCCCAGGGGCTGAAGTCTATGGCTACACCTTC. Translated: CASRTPGAEVYGYTF.

In nucleotides, the CDR3 is TGTGCCAGCAGTCCATACCTACAGGGGGCGAACTACAATGAGCAGTTCTTC. This codes for CASSPYLQGANYNEQFF. This chain links TRBV27 with TRBJ2-1, with 9 nucleotides matching TRBD1. V gave up 5 bases and J gave up 3 bases; unmatched junction bases: 11. The germline V gene encodes CDR1 MNHEY and CDR2 SMNVEV (reference sequence). The CDR3 loop spans 17 amino acids.

This clone has only a few counts. The CDR3 spells CAWSVPSWRYRGSMNTEAFF. The CDR3 nucleotides read TGTGCCTGGAGTGTACCGTCTTGGCGGTATAGGGGTAGCATGAACACTGAAGCTTTCTTT. The chain links TRBV30 to TRBJ1-1, with D possibly matching TRBD1 (5 bases). Trimming left V 0 bases short and J 0 bases short, with 26 bases between. CDR1 and CDR2 from the germline V gene are GTSNPN and SVGIG (reference sequence). CDR3 length: 20 residues.